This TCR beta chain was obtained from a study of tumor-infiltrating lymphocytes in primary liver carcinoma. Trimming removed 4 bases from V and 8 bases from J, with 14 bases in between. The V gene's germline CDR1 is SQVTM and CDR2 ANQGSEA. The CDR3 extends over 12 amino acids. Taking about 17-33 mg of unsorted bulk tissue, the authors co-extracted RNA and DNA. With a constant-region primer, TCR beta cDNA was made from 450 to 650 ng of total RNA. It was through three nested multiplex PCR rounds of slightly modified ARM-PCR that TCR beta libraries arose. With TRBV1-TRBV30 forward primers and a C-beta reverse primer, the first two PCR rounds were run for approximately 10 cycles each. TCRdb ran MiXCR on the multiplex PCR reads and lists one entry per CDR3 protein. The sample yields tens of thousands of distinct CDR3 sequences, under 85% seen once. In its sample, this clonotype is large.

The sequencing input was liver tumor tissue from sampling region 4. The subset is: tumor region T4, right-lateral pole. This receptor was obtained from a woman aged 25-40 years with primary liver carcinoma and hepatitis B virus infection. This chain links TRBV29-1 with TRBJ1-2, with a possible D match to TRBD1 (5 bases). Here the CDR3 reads CSVVPWGGGYTF. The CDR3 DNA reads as TGCAGCGTTGTACCTTGGGGCGGCGGCTACACCTTC.